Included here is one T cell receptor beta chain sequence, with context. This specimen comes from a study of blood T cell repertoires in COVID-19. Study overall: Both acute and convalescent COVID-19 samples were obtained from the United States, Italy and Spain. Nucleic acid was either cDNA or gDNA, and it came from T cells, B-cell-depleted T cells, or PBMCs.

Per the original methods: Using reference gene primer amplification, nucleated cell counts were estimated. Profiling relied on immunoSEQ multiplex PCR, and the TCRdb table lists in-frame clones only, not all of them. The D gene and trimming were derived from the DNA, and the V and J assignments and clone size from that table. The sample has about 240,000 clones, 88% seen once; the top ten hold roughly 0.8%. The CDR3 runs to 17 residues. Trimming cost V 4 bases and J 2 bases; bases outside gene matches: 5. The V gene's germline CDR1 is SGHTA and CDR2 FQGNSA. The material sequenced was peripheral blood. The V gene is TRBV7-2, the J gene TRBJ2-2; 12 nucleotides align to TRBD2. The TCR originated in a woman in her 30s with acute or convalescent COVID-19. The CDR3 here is CASSYTSGRINTGELFF. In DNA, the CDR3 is TGTGCCAGCAGCTATACTAGCGGGAGGATAAACACCGGGGAGCTGTTTTTT.